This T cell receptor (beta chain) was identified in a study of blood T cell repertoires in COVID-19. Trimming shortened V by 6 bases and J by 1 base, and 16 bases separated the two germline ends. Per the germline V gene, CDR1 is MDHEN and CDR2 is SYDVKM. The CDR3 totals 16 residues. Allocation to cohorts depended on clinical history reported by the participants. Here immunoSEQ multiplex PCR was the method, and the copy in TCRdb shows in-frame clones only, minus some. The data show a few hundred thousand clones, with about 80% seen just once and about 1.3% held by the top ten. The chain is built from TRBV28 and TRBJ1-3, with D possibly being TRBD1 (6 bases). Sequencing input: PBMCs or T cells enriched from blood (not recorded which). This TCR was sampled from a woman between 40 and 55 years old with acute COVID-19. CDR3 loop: CASSPGGGQSGNTIYF. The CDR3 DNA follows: TGTGCCAGCAGCCCCGGGGGGGGCCAATCTGGAAACACCATATATTTT.